This TCR beta chain was recovered during a study of vaccination effects on CD4 cells after COVID-19. Regarding this clone: What it recognizes is unknown.

Subsequent to a culture period of 10 days, CD4+ T cells were isolated. This person caught SARS-CoV-2 sometime from March to December 2020, and PCR testing confirmed the infection. Study-level findings and limits: Early timepoints after infection were absent, and convalescent patients were few in the study. Spike-reactive clones in convalescents after vaccination were chiefly newly vaccine-induced.

Clones were read by immunoSEQ multiplex PCR, and TCRdb kept only the in-frame ones, dropping some. The sample contains approximately 60,000 clones, 55% to 75% of which appear only once. The V and J ends lost 0 bases and 3 bases respectively, with 10 bases between them. CDR3 length equals 14 residues. Germline V lookup: CDR1 SGHRS, CDR2 YFSETQ. The receptor comes from a human donor who had a prior SARS-CoV-2 infection. This specimen was CD4+ T cells from PBMCs cultured without peptide, taken before COVID-19 vaccination. The chain links TRBV5-1 to TRBJ2-7; D is uncertain. The CDR3, as DNA: TGCGCCAGCAGCTTGGCCGGGCACAACTACGAGCAGTACTTC. This translates into CASSLAGHNYEQYF. Full variable domain (missing parts from reference TRBV5-1 and TRBJ2-7): KAGVTQTPRYLIKTRGQQVTLSCSPISGHRSVSWYQQTPGQGLQFLFEYFSETQRNKGNFPGRFSGRQFSNSRSEMNVSTLELGDSALYLCASSLAGHNYEQYFGPGTRLTVT.